The 19 T cell receptor beta chains below all came from one sample that was sequenced in a study of monozygotic twins with inflammatory bowel disease. TCRdb reanalyzed the 5' RACE reads, giving one entry per CDR3 protein sequence and no DNA. This sample's table reports around 230,000 distinct CDR3 sequences. Sequenced material: blood. These receptors were collected from a human donor with ulcerative colitis or Crohn's disease, or a healthy co-twin of an affected twin (not recorded which).

J is TRBJ1-6 and V is TRBV5-1; absent DNA, TCRdb's TRBD1 call cannot be checked. The CDR3 extends over 15 amino acids. Germline lookup yields CDR1 SGHRS and CDR2 YFSETQ. CDR3 sequence reads: CASSLGQVSNSPLHF.

The chain combines TRBV5-1 with TRBJ1-1; the TCRdb D gene call, TRBD1, has no DNA to confirm it. The CDR3 loop spans 16 amino acids. Germline V gives CDR1 SGHRS, CDR2 YFSETQ. Here the CDR3 reads CASSVQGALPSLEAFF. The variable domain in full, completed from reference TRBV5-1 and TRBJ1-1, reads KAGVTQTPRYLIKTRGQQVTLSCSPISGHRSVSWYQQTPGQGLQFLFEYFSETQRNKGNFPGRFSGRQFSNSRSEMNVSTLELGDSALYLCASSVQGALPSLEAFFGQGTRLTVV.

This rearrangement joins TRBV27 to TRBJ2-1; the TRBD2 assignment by TCRdb is unverifiable without DNA. Germline values: CDR1 MNHEY, CDR2 SMNVEV (reference sequence). The CDR3 length is 16 residues. CDR3 loop: CASSPVGLAGFDEQFF.

This chain uses TRBV24-1 with TRBJ2-7; lacking DNA, the TRBD1 call made by TCRdb goes unchecked. Per germline, CDR1 KGHDR and CDR2 SFDVKD. The CDR3 is made up of 18 amino acids. The CDR3 is CATSGGSGQGGGGYEQYF.

V is TRBV2 and J is TRBJ2-7; as DNA is missing, the TRBD1 call by TCRdb cannot be tested. The CDR3 contains 13 residues. Per germline, CDR1 SNHLY and CDR2 FYNNEI. The CDR3 reads CASSVHRTYEQYF.

The V and J genes are TRBV24-1 and TRBJ1-6; without DNA, the TCRdb call of TRBD1 cannot be checked. This CDR3 has 16 amino acids. Germline V lookup: CDR1 KGHDR, CDR2 SFDVKD. CDR3 protein: CATILGTTAGVSPLHF.

CDR3 sequence: CSARGTGAPHGYTF. The chain carries TRBV20-1 and TRBJ1-2; TCRdb's assignment of TRBD1 cannot be checked, as there is no DNA. The germline V gene has CDR1 DFQATT and CDR2 SNEGSKA (reference sequence). The CDR3 totals 14 residues.

The gene calls are TRBV27 and TRBJ2-7; the D gene TCRdb calls, TRBD1, cannot be checked with no DNA. This CDR3 spans 15 amino acids. CDR1 is MNHEY and CDR2 is SMNVEV in the germline V gene (reference sequence). CDR3 amino acids: CASSYGGLPAREQYF.

V is TRBV11-2 and J is TRBJ2-1; TCRdb's D call of TRBD2 is untestable without DNA. Germline V gene data show CDR1 as SGHAT and CDR2 as FQNNGV. The CDR3 sequence is 15 residues long. CDR3 amino acids: CASSEGPGLNNEQFF.

J is TRBJ2-2 and V is TRBV9. Per germline, CDR1 SGDLS and CDR2 YYNGEE. This CDR3 spans 15 amino acids. CDR3 region: CASSVLSGWGGELFF.

This chain connects TRBV5-1 to TRBJ2-6; TCRdb selects TRBD1, and the lack of DNA leaves this call unchecked. The CDR3 contains 14 residues. The germline gives CDR1 SGHRS, CDR2 YFSETQ. Here the CDR3 reads CASVDRTGANVLTF.

The chain uses TRBV2 and TRBJ1-3. Germline-derived CDR1 and CDR2 are SNHLY and FYNNEI. The CDR3 length is 16 residues. The CDR3 here is CASSRGLPSSGNTIYF.

The chain couples TRBV6-5 to TRBJ2-5. This CDR3 comprises 14 residues. Germline V CDR1 and CDR2: MNHEY, SVGAGI. The CDR3: CASSYSRGGETQYF.

This CDR3 is CASSYSESYGYTF. J is TRBJ1-2 and V is TRBV6-6. The CDR3 runs to 13 residues. CDR1 and CDR2 (germline): MNHNY, SVGAGI (reference sequence).

This chain connects TRBV5-5 to TRBJ1-5. Germline V gene lookup returns CDR1 SGHKS and CDR2 YYEKEE (reference sequence). The CDR3 contains 13 residues. CDR3 sequence reads: CASSLDSSLPQHF.

V is TRBV20-1 and J is TRBJ2-5. Germline lookup yields CDR1 DFQATT and CDR2 SNEGSKA (reference sequence). The length of the CDR3 is 13 residues. CDR3 sequence: CSALGAWQETQYF.

The gene calls are TRBV20-1 and TRBJ1-5. There are 14 residues in the CDR3. Looked up from germline, CDR1 is DFQATT and CDR2 is SNEGSKA (reference sequence). The CDR3 loop reads CSARRAAGNQPQHF.

CDR3 residues: CASGTGVYNEQFF. This sequence joins TRBV19 and TRBJ2-1; TCRdb outputs TRBD1, but without DNA this stays unchecked. Germline loops: CDR1 LNHDA, CDR2 SQIVND (reference sequence). The CDR3 has 13 residues.

This chain links TRBV20-1 with TRBJ2-7. CDR1 and CDR2 (germline): DFQATT, SNEGSKA (reference sequence). CDR3 size: 15 residues. CDR3 protein: CSARSEKSGNYEQYF.